This T cell receptor (beta chain) was sequenced during a study of blood T cell repertoires in COVID-19. Study background: COVID-19 samples, acute and convalescent, were from the United States, Italy and Spain. PBMCs, B-cell-depleted T cells, or T cells were the source of the cDNA or gDNA that made up the material.

The V gene's germline CDR1 is SGDLS and CDR2 YYNGEE. CDR3 length: 14 residues. The ends were cut back, 3 bases at V and 3 bases at J, with 12 bases in the middle. Original analysis: The assay estimated nucleated cells by amplifying reference gene primers. The repertoire was sequenced with immunoSEQ multiplex PCR; TCRdb's copy has only in-frame clones and lacks some. The DNA gave D and trimming, while V, J and clone size come from that table. The sample holds 65,000 to 70,000 clones, approximately 84% seen once. This rearrangement joins TRBV9 to TRBJ1-2; no reliable D call. The source is a woman aged 60-70 years with acute or convalescent COVID-19. Sequenced: peripheral blood. CDR3 nucleotides: TGTGCCAGCAGCGCTTACGAGGATGACTATGGCTACACCTTC. Translated, it gives CASSAYEDDYGYTF.